Described below is a single T cell receptor beta chain sequence and its context. Its antigen remains undetermined. One base away there is no much larger clone; base qualities are not given. TCRbeta CDR3 regions were amplified from genomic DNA by means of the immunoSEQ Assay, a bias-controlled multiplex PCR. Per the authors' processing: Nucleated cell counts per sample were estimated from amplification of reference gene primers within the assay. Sequence reads were collapsed and filtered to measure the absolute abundance of every unique TCRbeta CDR3 rearrangement. Productive Simpson clonality was computed per sample as the square root of Simpson's diversity index over productive rearrangements. Imported from immuneACCESS, the table was reduced by TCRdb to in-frame sequences with V and J called. These copies leave out some clones; in studies compared against another copy, an unresolved V gene accounts for under half, and the cause of the remainder is not known. That table furnishes V, J and clone size, whereas the DNA furnished D and trimming. Present in this sample are 300,000 to 350,000 clones, 75% to 95% of which were seen just once. The leading ten clones occupy 6.5% to 8% of the sample.

The data are from a study of blood T cell repertoires in COVID-19 (dated by TCRdb to about 2020). With respect to the entire study: The collaborator samples originated in the United States, Italy and Spain and spanned the acute and convalescent phases of COVID-19. The prospective study material was composed of cDNA or gDNA derived from T cells, B-cell-depleted T cells, or PBMCs. Subjects who had been exposed to COVID-19, were actively infected with it, or had recovered from it provided the deeply sampled blood TCRbeta repertoires that made up the dataset. The repertoires were released in a freely available public database intended as a resource for research on the immune response to SARS-CoV-2. Samples were obtained from the ongoing ImmuneRACE study (first 160 participants) and from about 1,300 subjects provided by 6 global collaborators. Sample metadata almost always included a de-identified subject ID, COVID-19 status, age in years and sex. Where available, HLA class I and class II types were obtained from metadata supplied by the sample provider rather than from assay-based typing. Overall study outcomes, separate from this receptor: The quantity of clinical and demographic metadata differed by source and by participant and was supplied without curation.

Trimming accounts for 7 bases at V and 4 bases at J, while the number of junction bases matched to no gene is 10. The germline V gene gives CDR1 as WSHSY and CDR2 as SAAADI. The CDR3 runs 16 amino acids, cysteine and phenylalanine included. Here the CDR3 DNA is all that survives: 48 bases in frame from base 1. One collaborating source in Seattle enrolled patients during active infection and followed them longitudinally through the course of disease. Collaborating institutions collected whole blood in K2EDTA tubes following their own protocols. For TCRbeta analysis, collaborator samples were shipped as frozen whole blood, as isolated PBMCs, or as DNA extracted from either sample type.

Recombination joined TRBV10-2 with TRBJ1-4, with 9 bases matching TRBD1. The sequenced sample consisted of peripheral blood. The sequence was obtained from a woman aged 30 to 39 with COVID-19, enrolled during active disease. The nucleotide sequence reads TGCGCCAGCACCACTGGACAGGGGTCCTTTAATGAAAAACTGTTTTTT. The translation is CASTTGQGSFNEKLFF.